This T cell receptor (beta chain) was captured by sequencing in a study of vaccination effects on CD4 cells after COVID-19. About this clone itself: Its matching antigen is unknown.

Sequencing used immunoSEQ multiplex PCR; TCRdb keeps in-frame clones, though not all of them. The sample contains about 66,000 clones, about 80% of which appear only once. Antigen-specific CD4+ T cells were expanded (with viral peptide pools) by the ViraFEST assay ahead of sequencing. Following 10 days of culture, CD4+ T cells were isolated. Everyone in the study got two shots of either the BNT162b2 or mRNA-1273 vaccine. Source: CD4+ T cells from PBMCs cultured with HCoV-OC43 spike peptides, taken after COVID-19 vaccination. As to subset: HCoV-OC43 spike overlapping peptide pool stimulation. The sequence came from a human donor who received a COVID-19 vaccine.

The DNA for the CDR3 is TGCGCCAGCAGCTTGGTTTTTTTCAGCGGGGCAACCACAGATACGCAGTATTTT. Its translation is CASSLVFFSGATTDTQYF. V gene TRBV5-1 combines with J gene TRBJ2-3; 7 positions agree with TRBD2. There are 18 residues in the CDR3. Unmatched junction bases numbered 12, after V lost 0 bases and J lost 2 bases. Germline-derived CDR1 and CDR2 are SGHRS and YFSETQ.